These T cell receptor beta chains were read from a single sample in a study of T-cell memory formation after mild COVID-19. TCRdb analysed the 5' RACE reads with MiXCR anew, one entry per CDR3 protein. The sample carries hundreds of thousands of distinct CDR3 sequences, around 21% recorded once. The specimen sequenced was PBMCs or a T cell subset sorted from them (not recorded which). The receptors were sampled from an adult woman who had mild COVID-19 (a few samples of this study predate the infection). Cell type and time point are not known. CDR3s include the opening cysteine and the closing phenylalanine or tryptophan. The D gene is left open where the match is weak. Rows give clone size only sometimes, using once, few, many, or a class for an expanded clone.

v_call,d_call,clone_size,j_call,cdr3_aa,cdr3_nt
TRBV6-2/TRBV6-3,NA,many,TRBJ2-7,CASSSGPPYEQYF,TGTGCCAGCAGTTCAGGGCCCCCCTACGAGCAGTACTTC
TRBV11-2,NA,few,TRBJ2-7,CASSLDHKDYEQYF,TGTGCCAGCAGCTTAGATCATAAAGATTACGAGCAGTACTTC
TRBV4-2,NA,NA,TRBJ2-5,CASSQGAGGQETQYF,TGTGCCAGCAGCCAAGGAGCTGGGGGGCAAGAGACCCAGTACTTC
TRBV11-2,TRBD2,once,TRBJ2-3,CASSLGVSGGTDTQYF,TGTGCCAGCAGCCTCGGAGTCAGCGGGGGGACAGATACGCAGTATTTT
TRBV18,NA,few,TRBJ1-1,CASSPGTRIEAFF,TGTGCCAGCTCACCCGGGACAAGGATCGAAGCTTTCTTT
TRBV5-1,TRBD1,NA,TRBJ1-1,CASSRDRCWAEAFF,TGCGCCAGCAGCCGGGACAGGTGTTGGGCTGAAGCTTTCTTT
TRBV24-1,TRBD1,NA,TRBJ2-3,CATSDGPGTGGRTDTQYF,TGTGCCACCAGTGATGGTCCCGGGACAGGGGGCCGCACAGATACGCAGTATTTT
TRBV6-5,NA,NA,TRBJ1-1,CASSPQGEAAEAFF,TGTGCCAGCAGCCCCCAGGGTGAAGCGGCTGAAGCTTTCTTT
TRBV29-1,TRBD2,few,TRBJ2-4,CSVTPPAGGNIQYF,TGCAGCGTGACCCCTCCGGCGGGAGGAAACATTCAGTACTTC
TRBV5-1,NA,NA,TRBJ1-2,CASSLDAGGYSYGYTF,TGCGCCAGCAGCTTGGATGCGGGGGGCTATAGCTATGGCTACACCTTC
TRBV27,NA,many,TRBJ1-2,CASSSAGAGGYTF,TGTGCCAGCAGTTCCGCAGGGGCGGGGGGCTACACCTTC